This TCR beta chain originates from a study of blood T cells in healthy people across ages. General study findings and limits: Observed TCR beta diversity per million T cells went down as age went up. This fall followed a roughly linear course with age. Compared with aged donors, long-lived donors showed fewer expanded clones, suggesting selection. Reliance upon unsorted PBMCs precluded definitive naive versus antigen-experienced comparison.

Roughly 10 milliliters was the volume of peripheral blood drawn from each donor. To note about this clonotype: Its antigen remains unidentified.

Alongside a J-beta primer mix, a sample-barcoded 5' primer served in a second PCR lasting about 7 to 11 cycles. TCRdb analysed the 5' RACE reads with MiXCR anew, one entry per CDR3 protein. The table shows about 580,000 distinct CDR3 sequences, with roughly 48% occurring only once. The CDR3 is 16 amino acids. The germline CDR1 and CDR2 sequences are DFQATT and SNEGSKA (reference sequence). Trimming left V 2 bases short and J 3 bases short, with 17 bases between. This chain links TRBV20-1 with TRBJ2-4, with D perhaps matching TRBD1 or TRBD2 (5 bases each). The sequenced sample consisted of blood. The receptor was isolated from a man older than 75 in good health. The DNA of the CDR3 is TGCAGTGCTAGACCACCAACTGAGGGGTACAAAAACATTCAGTACTTC. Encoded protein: CSARPPTEGYKNIQYF.